This entry is about one T cell receptor beta chain. Its cognate antigen is unknown. The data derive from a study of CD8+CD57+ T cells in acquired aplastic anemia. Study information: The study obtained an average of approximately 2.9 ug of DNA from sorted CD4+ and CD8+ cells.

CDR1 SNHLY and CDR2 FYNNEI come from the germline V gene. Trimming took 8 bases from V and 3 from J, leaving 16 bases between them. The CDR3 runs 15 residues. The study, taken as a whole, reports: There were fewer than 35 CD8+ CDR3 sequences that occurred in both patients and controls.

Patients chosen for sequencing had CD8+CD57+ cells that had expanded, as shown by flow cytometry. A severe acquired aplastic anemia diagnosis applied to all patients. Therapy had not been given to patients before blood sampling. The use of genomic DNA as template underpinned the TCR beta VDJ and CDR3 profiling. TCRdb redid the calling of the reads with MiXCR, one entry per CDR3 protein. Of roughly 170,000 distinct CDR3 sequences listed, nearly 50% were seen once; the top ten hold under 15%. The specimen was sorted CD4+, CD8+, or CD8+CD57+ T cells (not recorded which) from PBMCs. The V call is TRBV2, the J call TRBJ2-2; maybe TRBD1 (6 bases). The receptor was derived from a human donor with aplastic anemia. CDR3 DNA sequence: TGTGCCAGCCGAAGACAGGTATTAGACACCGGGGAGCTGTTTTTT. This gives the protein CASRRQVLDTGELFF.